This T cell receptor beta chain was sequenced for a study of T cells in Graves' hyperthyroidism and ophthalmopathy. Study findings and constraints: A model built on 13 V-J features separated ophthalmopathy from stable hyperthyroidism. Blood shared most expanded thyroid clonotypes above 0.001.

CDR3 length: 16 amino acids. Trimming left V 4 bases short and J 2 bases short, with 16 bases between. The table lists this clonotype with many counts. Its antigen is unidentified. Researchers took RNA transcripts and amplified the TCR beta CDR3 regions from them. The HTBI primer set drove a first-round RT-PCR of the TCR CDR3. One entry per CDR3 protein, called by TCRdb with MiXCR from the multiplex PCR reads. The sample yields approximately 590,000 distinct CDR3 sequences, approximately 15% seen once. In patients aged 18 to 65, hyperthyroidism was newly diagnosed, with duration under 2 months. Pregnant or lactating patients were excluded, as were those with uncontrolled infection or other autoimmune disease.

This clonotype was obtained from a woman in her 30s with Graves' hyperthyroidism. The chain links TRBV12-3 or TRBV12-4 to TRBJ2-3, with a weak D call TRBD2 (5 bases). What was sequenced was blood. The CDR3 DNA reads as TGTGCCAGCAGTTCCAGAGGGTTCGGGTTCACAGATACGCAGTATTTT. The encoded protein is CASSSRGFGFTDTQYF.